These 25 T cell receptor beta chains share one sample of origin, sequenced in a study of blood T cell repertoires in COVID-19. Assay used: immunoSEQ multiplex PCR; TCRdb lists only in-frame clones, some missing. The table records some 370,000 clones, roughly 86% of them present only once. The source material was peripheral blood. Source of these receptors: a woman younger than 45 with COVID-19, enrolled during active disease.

Here the CDR3 reads CASSQALGSFNGYTF. CDR3 nucleotide sequence: TGCGCCAGCAGCCAAGCCCTCGGGAGTTTTAATGGCTACACCTTC. The chain links TRBV4-1 to TRBJ1-2; D gene unclear. The CDR3 contains 15 residues. Germline values: CDR1 MGHRA, CDR2 YSYEKL. Trimming left V 1 base short and J 6 bases short, with 15 bases between.

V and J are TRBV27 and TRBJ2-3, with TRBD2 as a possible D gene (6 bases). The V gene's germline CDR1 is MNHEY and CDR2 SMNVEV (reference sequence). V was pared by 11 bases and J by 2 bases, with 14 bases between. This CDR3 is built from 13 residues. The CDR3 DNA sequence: TGTGCCTCCCAGGGACTTCTCACAGATACGCAGTATTTT. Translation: CASQGLLTDTQYF.

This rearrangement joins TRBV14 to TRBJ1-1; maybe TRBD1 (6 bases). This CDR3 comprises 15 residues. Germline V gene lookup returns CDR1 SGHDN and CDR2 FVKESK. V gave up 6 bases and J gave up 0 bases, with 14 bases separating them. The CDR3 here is CASSPLTGMNTEAFF. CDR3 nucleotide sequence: TGTGCCAGCAGTCCCCTGACAGGAATGAACACTGAAGCTTTCTTT.

The CDR3 coding sequence is TGTGCCAGTAGTATATTCGGGAGGCCGGGGGAGACCCAGTACTTC. Translating it yields CASSIFGRPGETQYF. V gene TRBV19 combines with J gene TRBJ2-5; 7 positions match TRBD2. CDR1 is LNHDA and CDR2 is SQIVND in the germline V gene (reference sequence). V shed 2 bases, J shed 5 bases, and the junction held 8 bases outside the gene matches. The CDR3 length is 15 residues.

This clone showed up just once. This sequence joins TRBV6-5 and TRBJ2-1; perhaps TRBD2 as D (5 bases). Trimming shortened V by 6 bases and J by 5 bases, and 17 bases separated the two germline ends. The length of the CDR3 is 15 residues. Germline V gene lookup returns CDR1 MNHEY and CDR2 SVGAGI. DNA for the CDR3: TGTGCCAGCAGCCTCGGTTGGGAGCCAGACAATGAGCAGTTCTTC. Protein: CASSLGWEPDNEQFF.

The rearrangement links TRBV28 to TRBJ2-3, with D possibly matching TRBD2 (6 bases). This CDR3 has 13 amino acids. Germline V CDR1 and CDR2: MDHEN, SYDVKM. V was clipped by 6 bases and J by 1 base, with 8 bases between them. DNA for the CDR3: TGTGCCAGCAGGGGCGGGGGCACAGATACGCAGTATTTT. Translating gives CASRGGGTDTQYF.

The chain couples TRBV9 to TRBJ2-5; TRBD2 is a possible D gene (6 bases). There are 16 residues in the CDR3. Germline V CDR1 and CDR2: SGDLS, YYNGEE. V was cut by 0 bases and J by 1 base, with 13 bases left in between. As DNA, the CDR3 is TGTGCCAGCAGCGTAGGCACGGGAGCCGCCCAAGAGACCCAGTACTTC. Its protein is CASSVGTGAAQETQYF.

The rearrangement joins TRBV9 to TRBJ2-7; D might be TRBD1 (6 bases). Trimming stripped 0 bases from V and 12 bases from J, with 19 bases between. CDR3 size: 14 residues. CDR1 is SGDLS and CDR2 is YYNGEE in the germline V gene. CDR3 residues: CASSVDHTGPVWYF. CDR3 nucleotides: TGTGCCAGCAGCGTAGACCATACAGGGCCCGTTTGGTACTTC.

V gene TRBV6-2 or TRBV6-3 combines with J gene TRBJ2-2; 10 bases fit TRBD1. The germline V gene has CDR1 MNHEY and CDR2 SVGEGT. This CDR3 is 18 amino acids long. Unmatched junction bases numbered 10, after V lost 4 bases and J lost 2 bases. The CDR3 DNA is TGTGCCAGCAGTTCCCTACTGACAGGGGGCTTAAACACCGGGGAGCTGTTTTTT. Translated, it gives CASSSLLTGGLNTGELFF.

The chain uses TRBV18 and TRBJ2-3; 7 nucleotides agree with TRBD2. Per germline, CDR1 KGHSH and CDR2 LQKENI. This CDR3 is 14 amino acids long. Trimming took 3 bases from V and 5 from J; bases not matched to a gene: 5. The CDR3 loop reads CASSPLSGKDTQYF. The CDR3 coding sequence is TGTGCCAGCTCACCTCTAAGCGGGAAAGATACGCAGTATTTT.

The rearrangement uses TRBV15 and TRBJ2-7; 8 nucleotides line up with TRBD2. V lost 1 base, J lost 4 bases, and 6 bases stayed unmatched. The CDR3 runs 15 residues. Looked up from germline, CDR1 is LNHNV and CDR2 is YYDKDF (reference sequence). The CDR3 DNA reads TGTGCCACCAGCAGAGGTGGTAGCGGGACTTACGAGCAGTACTTC. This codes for CATSRGGSGTYEQYF.

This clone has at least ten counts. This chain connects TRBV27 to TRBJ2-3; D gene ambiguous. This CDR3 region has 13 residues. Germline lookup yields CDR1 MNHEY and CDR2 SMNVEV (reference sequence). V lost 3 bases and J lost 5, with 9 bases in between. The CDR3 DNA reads TGTGCCAGCAGTTTGGCCAGAAGAGATACGCAGTATTTT. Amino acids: CASSLARRDTQYF.

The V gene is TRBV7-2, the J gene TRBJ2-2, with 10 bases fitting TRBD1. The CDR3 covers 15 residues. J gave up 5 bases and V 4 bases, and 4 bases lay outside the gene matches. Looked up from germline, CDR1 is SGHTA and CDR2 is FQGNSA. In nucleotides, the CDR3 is TGTGCCAGCAGCTCCGGACAGGGGGGGACCGGGGAGCTGTTTTTT. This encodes CASSSGQGGTGELFF.

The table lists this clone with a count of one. The CDR3 here is CASSDSSLGRGGELFF. The CDR3 nucleotides read TGTGCCAGCAGTGACTCGAGTCTGGGGCGCGGCGGGGAGCTGTTTTTT. The rearrangement uses TRBV6-4 and TRBJ2-2, with TRBD1 as a possible D gene (5 bases). This CDR3 spans 16 amino acids. Germline V gene data show CDR1 as MRHNA and CDR2 as SNTAGT. V lost 0 bases, J lost 7 bases, and 15 bases lay in between.

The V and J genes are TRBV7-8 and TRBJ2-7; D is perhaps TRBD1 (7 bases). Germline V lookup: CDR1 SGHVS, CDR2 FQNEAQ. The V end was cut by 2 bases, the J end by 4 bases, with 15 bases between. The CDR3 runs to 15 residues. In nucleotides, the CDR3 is TGTGCCAGCAGCTTAAGGCTCAGGGGGGCATACGAGCAGTACTTC. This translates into CASSLRLRGAYEQYF.

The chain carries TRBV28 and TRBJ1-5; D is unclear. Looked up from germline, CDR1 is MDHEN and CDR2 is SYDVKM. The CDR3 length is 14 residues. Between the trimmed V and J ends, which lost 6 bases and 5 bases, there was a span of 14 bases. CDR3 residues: CASRLGPVDQPQHF. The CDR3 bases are TGTGCCAGCAGACTCGGTCCGGTAGATCAGCCCCAGCATTTT. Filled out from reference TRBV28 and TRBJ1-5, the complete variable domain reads DVKVTQSSRYLVKRTGEKVFLECVQDMDHENMFWYRQDPGLGLRLIYFSYDVKMKEKGDIPEGYSVSREKKERFSLILESASTNQTSMYLCASRLGPVDQPQHFGDGTRLSIL.

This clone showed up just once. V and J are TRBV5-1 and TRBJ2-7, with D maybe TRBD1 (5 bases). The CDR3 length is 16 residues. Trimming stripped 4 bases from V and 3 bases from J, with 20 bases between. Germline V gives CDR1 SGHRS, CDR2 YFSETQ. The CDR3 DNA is TGCGCCAGCAGCCTCCACCTAACAGGAATAAACTACGAGCAGTACTTC. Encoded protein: CASSLHLTGINYEQYF.

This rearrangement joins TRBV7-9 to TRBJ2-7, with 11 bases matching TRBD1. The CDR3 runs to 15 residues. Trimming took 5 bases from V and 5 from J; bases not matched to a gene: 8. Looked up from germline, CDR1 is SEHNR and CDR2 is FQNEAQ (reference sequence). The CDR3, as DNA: TGTGCCAGCAGCCCACCGGGACAGGGGGTCAACGAGCAGTACTTC. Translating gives CASSPPGQGVNEQYF.

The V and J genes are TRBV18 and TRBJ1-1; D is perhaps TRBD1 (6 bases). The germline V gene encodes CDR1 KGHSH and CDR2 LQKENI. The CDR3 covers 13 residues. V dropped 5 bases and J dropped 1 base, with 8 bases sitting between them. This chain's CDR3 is CASSVDRNTEAFF. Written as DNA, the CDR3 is TGTGCCAGCTCAGTGGACAGGAACACTGAAGCTTTCTTT.

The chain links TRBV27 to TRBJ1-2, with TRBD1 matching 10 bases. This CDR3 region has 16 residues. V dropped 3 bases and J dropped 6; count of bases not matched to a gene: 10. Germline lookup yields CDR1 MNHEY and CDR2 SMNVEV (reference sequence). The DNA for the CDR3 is TGTGCCAGCAGTTTGGCCTCGACAGGGGGCGTAAATGGCTACACCTTC. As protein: CASSLASTGGVNGYTF.

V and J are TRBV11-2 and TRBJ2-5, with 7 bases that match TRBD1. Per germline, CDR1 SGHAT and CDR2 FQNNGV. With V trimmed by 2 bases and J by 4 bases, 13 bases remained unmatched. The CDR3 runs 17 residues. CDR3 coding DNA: TGTGCCAGCAGCTTACCCCCGAGCGAGGCAGGGGGAGAGACCCAGTACTTC. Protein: CASSLPPSEAGGETQYF.

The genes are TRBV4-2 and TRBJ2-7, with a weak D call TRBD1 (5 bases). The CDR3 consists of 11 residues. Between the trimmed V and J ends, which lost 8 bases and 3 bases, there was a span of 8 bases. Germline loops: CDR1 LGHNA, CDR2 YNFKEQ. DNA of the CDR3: TGTGCCAGCGGTAGGGGCTACGAGCAGTACTTC. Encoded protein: CASGRGYEQYF.

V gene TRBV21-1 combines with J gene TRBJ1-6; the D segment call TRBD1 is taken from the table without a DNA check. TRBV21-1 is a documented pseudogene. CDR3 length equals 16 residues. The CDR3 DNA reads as TGTGCCAGCGTCCCTCGAGGGGGTACCTATAATTCACCCCTCCACTTT. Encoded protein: CASVPRGGTYNSPLHF.

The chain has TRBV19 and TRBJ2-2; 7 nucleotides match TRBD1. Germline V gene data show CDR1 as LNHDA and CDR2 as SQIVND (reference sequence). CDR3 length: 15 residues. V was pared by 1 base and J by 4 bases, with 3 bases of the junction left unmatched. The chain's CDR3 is CASSIATGATGELFF. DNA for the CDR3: TGTGCCAGTAGTATAGCCACAGGGGCCACCGGGGAGCTGTTTTTT.

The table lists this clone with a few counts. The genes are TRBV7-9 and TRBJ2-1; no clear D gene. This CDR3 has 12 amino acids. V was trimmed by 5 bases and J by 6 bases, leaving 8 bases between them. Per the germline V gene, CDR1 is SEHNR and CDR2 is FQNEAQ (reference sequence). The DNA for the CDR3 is TGTGCCAGCAGCCGAGACTTCAATGAGCAGTTCTTC. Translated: CASSRDFNEQFF.